This T cell receptor (beta chain) was sequenced in a study of Tregs in tolerant kidney transplant recipients. The data were produced by immunoSEQ multiplex PCR, yet TCRdb's version contains in-frame clones alone and is incomplete. The listing contains 48,000 or so clones. A note on this clone: Read coverage stops 3 residues before the CDR3 terminus; the germline J gene supplies the remainder.

The V gene lost 4 bases and the J gene lost 1 base, with 14 bases spanning the gap. Germline loops: CDR1 SGHRS, CDR2 YFSETQ. The CDR3 has 15 residues. The TCR originated in a human donor who received a combined kidney and bone marrow transplant. The chain links TRBV5-1 to TRBJ1-1; D is unclear. Here the sequenced sample was CD4+ T cells from blood, taken before the transplant. The CDR3 loop is CASSTISTGNTEAFF. The CDR3 bases that were read are TGCGCCAGCAGCACTATCTCGACGGGGAACACTGAA.